The T cell receptor beta chain described here comes from a study of control samples from healthy donors and cancer patients. The CDR3 runs to 16 residues. Germline CDR1 is SGHRS and CDR2 is YFSETQ. V gave up 0 bases and J gave up 7 bases; unmatched junction bases: 11. The protocol was immunoSEQ multiplex PCR, while the TCRdb copy is restricted to in-frame clones and leaves out a portion. In the table there are around 80,000 clones, about 88% of which are singletons. The material sequenced was blood. The TCR comes from a woman aged 45-65 years in good health. The chain recombines TRBV5-1 with TRBJ1-2, with 8 bases aligning to TRBD1. The CDR3 DNA sequence: TGCGCCAGCAGCTTGGAAGAAATGGCAGGGGGCCGTGGCTACACCTTC. It encodes CASSLEEMAGGRGYTF.